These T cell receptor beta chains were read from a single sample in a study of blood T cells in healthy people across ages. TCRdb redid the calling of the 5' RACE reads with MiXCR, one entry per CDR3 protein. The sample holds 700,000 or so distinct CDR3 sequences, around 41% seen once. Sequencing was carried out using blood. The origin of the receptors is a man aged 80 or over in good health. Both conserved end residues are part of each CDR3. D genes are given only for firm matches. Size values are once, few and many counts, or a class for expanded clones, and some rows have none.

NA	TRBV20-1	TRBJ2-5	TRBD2	CSARLRTSGISGETQYF	TGCAGTGCTAGGCTGAGGACTAGCGGGATTTCTGGAGAGACCCAGTACTTC
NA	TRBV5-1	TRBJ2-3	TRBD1	CASSADREPTDTQYF	TGCGCCAGCAGCGCCGACAGGGAGCCCACAGATACGCAGTATTTT
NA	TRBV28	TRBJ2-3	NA	CASSFALADTQYF	TGTGCCAGCAGTTTCGCTCTCGCAGATACGCAGTATTTT
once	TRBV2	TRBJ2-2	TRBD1	CASSGTGRTGELFF	TGTGCCAGCAGTGGGACAGGGAGAACCGGGGAGCTGTTTTTT
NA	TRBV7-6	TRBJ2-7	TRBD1	CASTTGGNSYEQYF	TGTGCCAGCACGACAGGGGGAAACTCCTACGAGCAGTACTTC
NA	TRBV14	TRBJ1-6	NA	CASSQLRGTNNSPPHF	TGTGCCAGCAGCCAACTTCGCGGGACAAATAATTCACCCCCCCACTTT
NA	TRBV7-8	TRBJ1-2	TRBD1	CASSTGQGTAGNYGYTF	TGTGCCAGCAGCACTGGACAGGGGACCGCCGGTAACTATGGCTACACCTTC
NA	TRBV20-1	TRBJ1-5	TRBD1	CSASRAGGDQPQHF	TGCAGTGCTAGTAGGGCAGGGGGCGATCAGCCCCAGCATTTT
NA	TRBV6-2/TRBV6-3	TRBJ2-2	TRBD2	CASRSEGLFLNTGELFF	TGTGCCAGCAGATCTGAGGGACTATTCCTTAACACCGGGGAGCTGTTTTTT
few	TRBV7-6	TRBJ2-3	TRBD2	CASSSRTSGTDTQYF	TGTGCCAGCAGCTCTCGGACTAGCGGCACAGATACGCAGTATTTT
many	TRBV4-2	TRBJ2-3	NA	CASSQGLDTDTQYF	TGTGCCAGCAGCCAAGGACTCGACACAGATACGCAGTATTTT
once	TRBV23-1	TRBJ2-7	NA	CASTPLQGGDYEQYF	TGCGCCAGCACTCCCCTACAGGGAGGGGACTACGAGCAGTACTTC
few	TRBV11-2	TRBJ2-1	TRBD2	CASSSTSGGAYNEQFF	TGTGCCAGCAGCTCCACTAGCGGGGGGGCTTACAATGAGCAGTTCTTC
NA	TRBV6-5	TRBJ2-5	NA	CASRYTRMQETQYF	TGTGCCAGCAGGTACACCAGGATGCAAGAGACCCAGTACTTC
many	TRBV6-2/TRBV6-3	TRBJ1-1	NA	CASTDVGRANTEAFF	TGTGCCAGCACCGACGTCGGCAGGGCGAACACTGAAGCTTTCTTT
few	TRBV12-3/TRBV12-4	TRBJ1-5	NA	CASSPAKGPQPQHF	TGTGCCAGCAGCCCCGCCAAGGGGCCCCAGCCCCAGCATTTT
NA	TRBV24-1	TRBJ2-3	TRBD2	CATSLAGGAADTQYF	TGTGCCACCAGTTTGGCGGGAGGGGCTGCAGATACGCAGTATTTT
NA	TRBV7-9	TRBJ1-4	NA	CASSPQANRNGEKLFF	TGTGCCAGCAGCCCCCAAGCGAATCGAAATGGGGAAAAACTGTTTTTT
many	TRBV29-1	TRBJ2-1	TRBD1	CSGRTGTGIRNEQFF	TGCAGCGGTCGTACGGGGACAGGGATACGCAATGAGCAGTTCTTC
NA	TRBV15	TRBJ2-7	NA	CATRLPVDTSSYNEQYF	TGTGCCACCAGACTACCGGTGGACACGAGCTCCTACAATGAGCAGTACTTC
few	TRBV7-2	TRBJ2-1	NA	CASSLVRETQFF	TGTGCCAGCAGCTTAGTTCGGGAGACCCAGTTCTTC
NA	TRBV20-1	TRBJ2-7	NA	CSASWRNYEQYF	TGCAGTGCTAGTTGGAGAAACTACGAGCAGTACTTC
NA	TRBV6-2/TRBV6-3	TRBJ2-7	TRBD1	CASSYTPPGQGNEQYF	TGTGCCAGCAGTTACACTCCTCCGGGACAGGGTAACGAGCAGTACTTC
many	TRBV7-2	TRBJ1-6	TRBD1	CASSISGGAGNSPLHF	TGTGCCAGCAGCATCTCAGGGGGCGCTGGTAATTCACCCCTCCACTTT
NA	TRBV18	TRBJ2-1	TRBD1	CASSKQGGAYNEQFF	TGTGCCAGCTCAAAACAGGGGGGTGCCTACAATGAGCAGTTCTTC
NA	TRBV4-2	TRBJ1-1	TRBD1	CASSRGQGDTEAFF	TGTGCCAGCAGCCGAGGACAGGGAGACACTGAAGCTTTCTTT
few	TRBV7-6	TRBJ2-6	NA	CASSPPGRVNVLTF	TGTGCCAGCAGCCCCCCCGGCCGAGTGAACGTCCTGACTTTC
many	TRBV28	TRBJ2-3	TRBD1	CASSLQGAGDTQYF	TGTGCCAGCAGTTTACAGGGGGCAGGAGATACGCAGTATTTT
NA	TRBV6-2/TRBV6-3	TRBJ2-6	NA	CASNEMPGANVLTF	TGTGCCAGCAATGAGATGCCTGGGGCCAACGTCCTGACTTTC
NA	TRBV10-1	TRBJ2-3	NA	CASSERIDTQYF	TGCGCCAGCAGTGAGAGGATAGATACGCAGTATTTT